The entry that follows covers one T cell receptor (beta chain) sequence. Antigen: not known. MiXCR, applied by TCRdb to the 5' RACE reads, yields one record per CDR3 protein. The sample consists of tens of thousands of distinct CDR3 sequences, more than 25% of them appearing once. Naive CD4+ T cells were purified with Tregs depleted by CD25. Regarding the study as a whole: Greatest tumor Treg TCR overlap was with tumor naive CD4+ cells.

Specimen: naive CD4+ T cells sorted from blood. The sample's subset: naive CD4+ T cells, CD4+CD45RA+CD25-. The origin of this receptor is a female donor with breast cancer.

For the CDR3, the DNA is TGTGCCAGCCGGGGGGGAACCAGCACAGATACGCAGTATTTT. Translated: CASRGGTSTDTQYF. J is TRBJ2-3 and V is TRBV28, with TRBD2 matching over 8 bases. There are 14 residues in the CDR3. The J segment lost 0 bases and the V segment lost 8 bases, leaving 4 bases of the junction unmatched. Germline CDR1 is MDHEN and CDR2 is SYDVKM.